The 32 T cell receptor beta chains listed next were all sequenced from one sample in a study of T cell responses to AZD1222 COVID-19 vaccine. Clones were sequenced by immunoSEQ multiplex PCR, and TCRdb holds only the in-frame ones, with some missing. The table has 100,000 to 150,000 clones, more than 70% seen once. The source was peripheral blood, collected on day 0 of AZD1222 vaccination. Every receptor here comes from an adult in good health.

The chain couples TRBV28 to TRBJ1-4; D gene unclear. V dropped 7 bases and J dropped 1 base, with 16 bases sitting between them. This CDR3 is 16 amino acids long. CDR1 and CDR2 (germline): MDHEN, SYDVKM. Written as DNA, the CDR3 is TGTGCCAGCACCAGCAGACCTTCTATAACTAATGAAAAACTGTTTTTT. Amino acid sequence: CASTSRPSITNEKLFF.

The V call is TRBV10-3, the J call TRBJ2-7, with TRBD1 matching 9 bases. This CDR3 contains 14 residues. The V gene end was trimmed by 6 bases and the J gene end by 6 bases; junction bases not matched to a gene: 9. Germline V lookup: CDR1 ENHRY, CDR2 SYGVKD. The CDR3 protein is CAIRLGQGMAEQYF. In DNA, the CDR3 is TGTGCCATCAGACTAGGACAGGGGATGGCCGAGCAGTACTTC.

The rearrangement joins TRBV18 to TRBJ2-3; 10 nucleotides match TRBD1. Germline CDR1 is KGHSH and CDR2 is LQKENI. J lost 4 bases, V lost 3 bases, and 4 bases had no gene match. CDR3 length: 15 residues. CDR3 nucleotides: TGTGCCAGCTCACCCGGGACAGGGGATGCAGATACGCAGTATTTT. This translates into CASSPGTGDADTQYF. Using reference TRBV18 and TRBJ2-3 for the parts outside the CDR3, the full variable domain is NAGVMQNPRHLVRRRGQEARLRCSPMKGHSHVYWYRQLPEEGLKFMVYLQKENIIDESGMPKERFSAEFPKEGPSILRIQQVVRGDSAAYFCASSPGTGDADTQYFGPGTRLTVL.

The V call is TRBV13, the J call TRBJ2-1; D unclear. The germline V gene encodes CDR1 PRHDT and CDR2 FYEKMQ (reference sequence). V was shortened by 2 bases and J by 0 bases, with 11 bases between the two germline ends. This CDR3 comprises 16 residues. CDR3 loop: CASSLFGSSSYNEQFF. CDR3 bases: TGTGCCAGCAGCTTATTTGGGTCGAGCTCCTACAATGAGCAGTTCTTC.

The chain carries TRBV10-2 and TRBJ2-5; a possible D gene is TRBD1 (6 bases). Germline V CDR1 and CDR2: WSHSY, SAAADI. The CDR3 is 12 residues long. V lost 8 bases and J 7 bases, leaving 14 bases between the germline ends. Here the CDR3 reads CASAPGHSTQYF. The CDR3 nucleotides read TGCGCCAGCGCCCCGGGACACTCGACCCAGTACTTC.

The rearrangement uses TRBV28 and TRBJ1-2; D is uncertain. Germline-derived CDR1 and CDR2 are MDHEN and SYDVKM. The CDR3 runs 11 residues. V was shortened by 6 bases and J by 3 bases, with 5 bases between the two germline ends. The CDR3 DNA is TGTGCCAGCAGAGGCCACTATGGCTACACCTTC. Amino acid sequence: CASRGHYGYTF.

The chain carries TRBV24-1 and TRBJ2-7; TRBD1 agrees at 12 bases. The CDR3 covers 15 residues. Unmatched junction bases numbered 6, after V lost 3 bases and J lost 7 bases. Germline V gives CDR1 KGHDR, CDR2 SFDVKD. DNA of the CDR3: TGTGCCACCAGTGATGGTCGGGACAGGGGGCGGGAGCAGTACTTC. Amino acid sequence: CATSDGRDRGREQYF.

The chain couples TRBV14 to TRBJ2-5; 7 bases map to TRBD1. The CDR3 is 15 residues long. Germline loops: CDR1 SGHDN, CDR2 FVKESK. V lost 4 bases, J lost 5 bases, and 10 bases stayed unmatched. CDR3 sequence (DNA): TGTGCCAGCAGCCCCCGGGACAGCCTTTATGAGACCCAGTACTTC. Protein sequence: CASSPRDSLYETQYF.

The chain joins TRBV27 to TRBJ2-7, with D possibly matching TRBD2 (5 bases). The CDR3 contains 15 residues. Looked up from germline, CDR1 is MNHEY and CDR2 is SMNVEV (reference sequence). Deletions cut 5 bases from V and 0 bases from J, with 14 bases between. The CDR3 loop is CASSPFAGHSYEQYF. CDR3 in DNA: TGTGCCAGCAGTCCCTTCGCGGGTCACTCCTACGAGCAGTACTTC.

The V call is TRBV5-8, the J call TRBJ1-2; tentatively, D is TRBD1 (6 bases). The CDR3 consists of 12 residues. Germline CDR1 and CDR2: SGHTS and YDEGEE. V lost 5 bases and J 8 bases, leaving 13 bases between the germline ends. The chain's CDR3 is CASSGQSWGYTF. In nucleotides, the CDR3 is TGTGCCAGCAGTGGACAGTCGTGGGGCTACACCTTC.

In this sample, this clone turned up once. This chain joins TRBV10-3 and TRBJ1-2, with D possibly matching TRBD1 (5 bases). With 4 bases removed from V and 5 bases from J, the gap between germline ends came to 14 bases. The CDR3 covers 14 residues. CDR1 and CDR2 (germline): ENHRY, SYGVKD. The CDR3 DNA is TGTGCCATCAGTGGTAACACGGAGGGGTATGGCTACACCTTC. Translating gives CAISGNTEGYGYTF.

This chain connects TRBV11-3 to TRBJ1-1; maybe TRBD1 (6 bases). The CDR3 extends over 13 amino acids. CDR1 and CDR2 (germline): SGHNT, YENEEA. V was cut by 1 base and J by 8 bases, with 11 bases left in between. The CDR3 coding sequence is TGTGCCAGCAGCTTAGTAACCGGGACAGAAGCTTTCTTT. Translation gives CASSLVTGTEAFF.

This rearrangement joins TRBV10-2 to TRBJ1-2, with a tentative D call TRBD1 (5 bases). The germline V gene encodes CDR1 WSHSY and CDR2 SAAADI. The CDR3 covers 14 residues. Trimming took 2 bases from V and 4 from J, leaving 11 bases between them. CDR3 bases: TGCGCCAGCAGTGAGAATCCAGGGTTCTATGGCTACACCTTC. This sequence encodes CASSENPGFYGYTF.

The chain combines TRBV7-9 with TRBJ2-5; 11 bases agree with TRBD2. Germline CDR1 reads SEHNR; CDR2 reads FQNEAQ (reference sequence). V lost 5 bases, J lost 2 bases, and 10 bases stayed unmatched. The CDR3 runs 17 residues. In nucleotides, the CDR3 is TGTGCCAGCAGCGCGCTAACTAGCGGGGGCATTCAAGAGACCCAGTACTTC. Amino acids: CASSALTSGGIQETQYF.

The chain links TRBV27 to TRBJ1-1; D remains unclear. This CDR3 has 13 amino acids. Trimming left V 2 bases short and J 3 bases short, with 7 bases between. Germline-derived CDR1 and CDR2 are MNHEY and SMNVEV (reference sequence). The CDR3 region is CASSLNRHTEAFF. CDR3 coding DNA: TGTGCCAGCAGTTTAAACAGACACACTGAAGCTTTCTTT.

The chain joins TRBV7-2 to TRBJ1-1, with D uncertain. Between the trimmed V and J ends, which lost 2 bases and 2 bases, there was a span of 9 bases. Germline lookup yields CDR1 SGHTA and CDR2 FQGNSA. The CDR3 has 14 amino acids. CDR3 DNA: TGTGCCAGCAGCTTATCTGCGAGAAACACTGAAGCTTTCTTT. Translating it yields CASSLSARNTEAFF.

The V and J genes are TRBV6-5 and TRBJ1-5; maybe TRBD1 (6 bases). Germline values: CDR1 MNHEY, CDR2 SVGAGI. V gave up 7 bases and J gave up 4 bases, with 14 bases separating them. The CDR3 spans 14 residues. The CDR3 DNA is TGTGCCAGCAAGGGACATCGGGGGAATCAGCCCCAGCATTTT. It encodes CASKGHRGNQPQHF.

A word on this clone: The sample has other DNA sequences that encode this CDR3 too. J is TRBJ1-1 and V is TRBV6-2 or TRBV6-3, with 9 bases fitting TRBD1. V shed 3 bases, J shed 4 bases, and the junction held 3 bases outside the gene matches. The CDR3 spans 14 residues. Germline CDR1 reads MNHEY; CDR2 reads SVGEGT. This CDR3 reads CASSYSTGGTEAFF. CDR3 bases: TGTGCCAGCAGTTATTCGACAGGGGGCACTGAAGCTTTCTTT.

This CDR3 reads CASSYSGQGSQHF. The CDR3 nucleotides are TGTGCCAGCAGTTACAGTGGCCAGGGATCCCAGCATTTT. This chain joins TRBV6-5 and TRBJ1-5, with a possible D match to TRBD1 (5 bases). The CDR3 is 13 residues long. Germline V lookup: CDR1 MNHEY, CDR2 SVGAGI. Trimming left V 2 bases short and J 11 bases short, with 13 bases between.

The V call is TRBV7-2, the J call TRBJ2-7, with D tentatively TRBD2 (6 bases). This CDR3 is built from 15 residues. V lost 1 base and J 1 base, leaving 11 bases between the germline ends. CDR1 and CDR2 (germline): SGHTA, FQGNSA. The DNA of the CDR3 is TGTGCCAGCAGCTTAGTTCTAGGGAGGTCCTACGAGCAGTACTTC. This translates into CASSLVLGRSYEQYF.

V and J are TRBV18 and TRBJ1-2, with D unresolved. Between the trimmed V and J ends, which lost 5 bases and 6 bases, there was a span of 13 bases. Germline V CDR1 and CDR2: KGHSH, LQKENI. This CDR3 spans 13 amino acids. The CDR3 spells CASSEAGENGYTF. DNA of the CDR3: TGTGCCAGCTCAGAGGCTGGGGAGAATGGCTACACCTTC.

In its sample, this clone was seen once. This chain uses TRBV7-9 with TRBJ2-1; 8 nucleotides line up with TRBD2. The junction had 18 bases not matched to a gene; V was cut back by 5 bases and J by 6 bases. The CDR3 is 18 residues long. Germline CDR1 is SEHNR and CDR2 is FQNEAQ (reference sequence). The CDR3 DNA sequence: TGTGCCAGCAGCCCACCGCCCCGGATAGCGGGAAAGGGCAATGAGCAGTTCTTC. Amino acids: CASSPPPRIAGKGNEQFF.

This chain connects TRBV2 to TRBJ2-5, with D perhaps assigned TRBD1 or TRBD2 (5 bases each). Trimming took off 6 bases at V and 5 bases at J, with 16 bases between the two ends. The CDR3 loop spans 14 amino acids. Germline V gene sequence: CDR1 SNHLY, CDR2 FYNNEI. The CDR3 loop reads CASRGPGAGETQYF. The CDR3 DNA sequence: TGTGCCAGCAGGGGTCCCGGGGCCGGTGAGACCCAGTACTTC.

The rearrangement links TRBV10-3 to TRBJ1-1, with D tentatively TRBD1 (6 bases). Trimming stripped 0 bases from V and 6 bases from J, with 14 bases between. Germline V gene data show CDR1 as ENHRY and CDR2 as SYGVKD. The CDR3 covers 15 residues. CDR3 region: CAISESGGLRAEAFF. CDR3 DNA: TGTGCCATCAGTGAGTCAGGGGGTCTTCGCGCTGAAGCTTTCTTT.

CDR3 in DNA: TGTGCCAGTACTTACACAGGGGTGAGGTATGGCTACACCTTC. It specifies CASTYTGVRYGYTF. The chain combines TRBV19 with TRBJ1-2, with 7 bases fitting TRBD1. This CDR3 region has 14 residues. Germline trimming cut 7 bases from V and 5 bases from J; bases unmatched to any gene: 10. The germline CDR1 and CDR2 sequences are LNHDA and SQIVND (reference sequence).

The rearrangement links TRBV3-1 (or the pseudogene TRBV3-2) to TRBJ2-2, with D maybe TRBD2 (5 bases). The CDR3 is 16 amino acids. Looked up from germline, CDR1 is LGHDT and CDR2 is YNNKEL (reference sequence). With 0 bases removed from V and 6 bases from J, the gap between germline ends came to 14 bases. CDR3 bases: TGTGCCAGCAGCCAAGATCTATCGGGGATCGCCGGGGAGCTGTTTTTT. This translates into CASSQDLSGIAGELFF.

This clone appeared a single time. The chain joins TRBV6-6 to TRBJ1-5; TRBD1 matches at 10 bases. This CDR3 comprises 14 residues. V gave up 5 bases and J gave up 6 bases; unmatched junction bases: 4. Germline V gene data show CDR1 as MNHNY and CDR2 as SVGAGI (reference sequence). CDR3 nucleotide sequence: TGTGCCAGCAGTGTAGGGACAGGGGTTCAGCCCCAGCATTTT. Translation gives CASSVGTGVQPQHF.

CDR3 in DNA: TGTGCCAGCCGAGTCCGACAGGGGGCAGTCTATGGCTACACCTTC. Translation: CASRVRQGAVYGYTF. The V call is TRBV28, the J call TRBJ1-2; 10 nucleotides line up with TRBD1. Per the germline V gene, CDR1 is MDHEN and CDR2 is SYDVKM. The ends lost 8 bases at V and 4 bases at J; junction bases unmatched: 10. The CDR3 totals 15 residues.

This sequence joins TRBV6-5 and TRBJ1-2; perhaps TRBD1 as D (5 bases). The germline gives CDR1 MNHEY, CDR2 SVGAGI. CDR3 length equals 12 residues. V was trimmed by 0 bases and J by 6 bases, leaving 5 bases between them. The chain's CDR3 is CASSYSGHGYTF. CDR3 nucleotide sequence: TGTGCCAGCAGTTACTCGGGGCATGGCTACACCTTC.

This clone came up once. This sequence joins TRBV12-3 or TRBV12-4 and TRBJ1-4, with D possibly matching TRBD1 (5 bases). CDR3 length: 13 amino acids. Trimming shortened V by 7 bases and J by 4 bases, and 10 bases separated the two germline ends. The CDR3 DNA reads TGTGCCAGCAAGACAGCTATTAATGAAAAACTGTTTTTT. It is translated as CASKTAINEKLFF.

This chain uses TRBV6-5 with TRBJ1-2; TRBD1 is a possible D gene (5 bases). Deletions cut 7 bases from V and 0 bases from J, with 15 bases between. CDR3 length: 15 amino acids. Germline CDR1 is MNHEY and CDR2 is SVGAGI. This chain's CDR3 is CASTSGTYTNYGYTF. The CDR3 DNA reads as TGTGCCAGCACCTCCGGGACGTATACTAACTATGGCTACACCTTC.

This clone came up a few times. The V call is TRBV28, the J call TRBJ1-5; D remains unclear. The CDR3 totals 14 residues. CDR1 and CDR2 from the germline V gene are MDHEN and SYDVKM. The germline V and J ends were trimmed by 6 bases and 2 bases, with 11 bases remaining between them. CDR3 protein: CASSPVGRNQPQHF. CDR3 coding DNA: TGTGCCAGCAGCCCCGTAGGGCGCAATCAGCCCCAGCATTTT.